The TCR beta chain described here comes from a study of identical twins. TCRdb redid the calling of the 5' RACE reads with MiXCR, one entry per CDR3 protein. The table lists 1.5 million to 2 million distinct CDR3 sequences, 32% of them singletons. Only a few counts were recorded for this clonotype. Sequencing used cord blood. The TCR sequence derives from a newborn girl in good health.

CDR3: CSGRGAKDTQYF. CDR3 in DNA: TGCAGTGGCCGGGGGGCGAAAGATACGCAGTATTTT. This sequence joins TRBV20-1 and TRBJ2-3, with D tentatively TRBD2 (7 bases). V dropped 7 bases and J dropped 5 bases, with 13 bases sitting between them. Per germline, CDR1 DFQATT and CDR2 SNEGSKA (reference sequence). This CDR3 contains 12 residues.